A single sample is the source of the 19 T cell receptor beta chains below, sequenced in a study of cytomegalovirus exposure and HLA in healthy donors. The PCR contained 60 Vbeta and 13 Jbeta primers. The assay was immunoSEQ multiplex PCR, and TCRdb's table has in-frame clones only and misses some. The sample shows 100,000 to 120,000 clones, 65% to 80% of them seen only once. Source material: PBMCs. These receptor sequences come from an older woman in good health and CMV-seropositive.

Here the CDR3 DNA reads TGTGCCAGCATAAGACAGGAAAAAATCACAGATACGCAGTATTTT. This encodes CASIRQEKITDTQYF. V and J are TRBV2 and TRBJ2-3; D might be TRBD1 (6 bases). V was trimmed by 7 bases and J by 2 bases, leaving 16 bases between them. Germline V gene sequence: CDR1 SNHLY, CDR2 FYNNEI. CDR3 length: 15 amino acids.

The CDR3 region has the DNA TGTGCCAGCAGTTTTACACAGGAGAGCTCCTACGAGCAGTACTTC. The encoded protein is CASSFTQESSYEQYF. The chain employs TRBV6-6 and TRBJ2-7; tentatively, D is TRBD1 (5 bases). The CDR3 is 15 amino acids. Germline values: CDR1 MNHNY, CDR2 SVGAGI (reference sequence). Trimming took off 4 bases at V and 0 bases at J, with 13 bases between the two ends.

This clone was counted between two and nine times. The chain combines TRBV7-3 with TRBJ2-2; D is ambiguous. Germline V gene data show CDR1 as SGHTA and CDR2 as FQGTGA. Trimming removed 4 bases at V and 1 base at J, with 4 bases between. This CDR3 spans 13 amino acids. The CDR3: CASSSLNTGELFF. In DNA form, the CDR3 reads TGTGCCAGCAGCTCGTTGAACACCGGGGAGCTGTTTTTT. The complete variable domain, with remaining parts taken from reference TRBV7-3 and TRBJ2-2, reads GAGVSQTPSNKVTEKGKYVELRCDPISGHTALYWYRQSLGQGPEFLIYFQGTGAADDSGLPNDRFFAVRPEGSVSTLKIQRTERGDSAVYLCASSSLNTGELFFGEGSRLTVL.

The rearrangement links TRBV19 to TRBJ2-1, with D perhaps TRBD1 (6 bases). This CDR3 is built from 17 residues. V gave up 3 bases and J gave up 0 bases, with 15 bases separating them. CDR1 is LNHDA, CDR2 SQIVND, per germline (reference sequence). This CDR3 reads CASSMEQGRSSYNEQFF. The CDR3 DNA follows: TGTGCCAGTAGTATGGAACAGGGAAGAAGCTCCTACAATGAGCAGTTCTTC.

This chain uses TRBV5-1 with TRBJ2-1, with 8 bases fitting TRBD2. Per the germline V gene, CDR1 is SGHRS and CDR2 is YFSETQ. V was clipped by 6 bases and J by 4 bases; unmatched bases: 9. CDR3 size: 15 residues. The CDR3 coding sequence is TGCGCCAGCACCGGGGGGGTGGGGCGGTACAATGAGCAGTTCTTC. This encodes CASTGGVGRYNEQFF.

The gene calls are TRBV6-6 and TRBJ1-1; perhaps TRBD1 as D (6 bases). The germline V gene encodes CDR1 MNHNY and CDR2 SVGAGI (reference sequence). The CDR3 is 10 amino acids. Trimming stripped 8 bases from V and 8 bases from J, with 9 bases between. DNA for the CDR3: TGTGCCAGCGCAGGGGTAGAAGCTTTCTTT. Translated, it gives CASAGVEAFF.

This rearrangement joins TRBV10-3 to TRBJ2-5; 11 nucleotides line up with TRBD2. Gene TRBJ2-7 matches the end of the DNA better, so the J call may be wrong. The CDR3 has 16 amino acids. Looked up from germline, CDR1 is ENHRY and CDR2 is SYGVKD. In nucleotides, the CDR3 is TGTGCCGCGTCTTCACTAGCGGGAGAACGTTCCTACGAGCAGTACTTC. The encoded protein is CAASSLAGERSYEQYF.

The chain combines TRBV11-2 with TRBJ1-1; D gene ambiguous. The CDR3 extends over 14 amino acids. The germline V gene encodes CDR1 SGHAT and CDR2 FQNNGV. V was pared by 7 bases and J by 0 bases, with 12 bases between. The CDR3 DNA reads TGTGCCAGCACAGAACAGCTTATGAACACTGAAGCTTTCTTT. The encoded protein is CASTEQLMNTEAFF.

The chain couples TRBV6-1 to TRBJ2-7; 10 nucleotides line up with TRBD2. J lost 6 bases, V lost 8 bases, and 10 bases had no gene match. The CDR3 consists of 14 residues. Germline CDR1 MNHNS, CDR2 SASEGT. CDR3 DNA sequence: TGTGCCAGCCGGGGGAGCGGGAGGGCGGGCGAGCAGTACTTC. It specifies CASRGSGRAGEQYF.

V usage is TRBV9 and J usage is TRBJ2-3; weak D call: TRBD1 (6 bases). The ends were cut back, 3 bases at V and 4 bases at J, with 12 bases in the middle. The germline gives CDR1 SGDLS, CDR2 YYNGEE. The CDR3 is made up of 14 amino acids. The CDR3, as DNA: TGTGCCAGCAGCGATGGTGGGGGCGCAGATACGCAGTATTTT. Amino acid sequence: CASSDGGGADTQYF.

The chain combines TRBV6-1 with TRBJ1-6; no reliable D call. This CDR3 contains 12 residues. V was clipped by 3 bases and J by 10 bases, with 7 bases between them. Germline CDR1 and CDR2: MNHNS and SASEGT. CDR3 in amino acids: CASSESVSPLHF. CDR3 in DNA: TGTGCCAGCAGTGAGTCGGTCTCACCCCTCCACTTT.

The sample holds a few counts of this clone. The rearrangement joins TRBV30 to TRBJ1-1; D uncertain. CDR3 length: 13 residues. V was trimmed by 0 bases and J by 2 bases, leaving 7 bases between them. In germline, CDR1 is GTSNPN, CDR2 SVGIG (reference sequence). CDR3 protein: CAWSVTVNTEAFF. The CDR3 DNA reads as TGTGCCTGGAGTGTAACGGTAAACACTGAAGCTTTCTTT.

This chain uses TRBV5-6 with TRBJ2-3; 12 positions match TRBD1. The CDR3 spans 16 residues. Germline CDR1 and CDR2: SGHDT and YYEEEE. V lost 0 bases and J lost 4; bases outside the gene matches: 3. The CDR3 coding sequence is TGTGCCAGCAGCTTGGCCGGGACAGGGGGCGCAGATACGCAGTATTTT. Encoded protein: CASSLAGTGGADTQYF.

This clone was detected only a few times. V and J are TRBV9 and TRBJ1-4; D unresolved. The CDR3 totals 13 residues. V lost 4 bases to trimming and J lost 4 bases, with 8 bases between them. Germline-derived CDR1 and CDR2 are SGDLS and YYNGEE. Here the CDR3 reads CASSPGVNEKLFF. The CDR3 DNA sequence: TGTGCCAGCAGCCCCGGGGTTAATGAAAAACTGTTTTTT.

The chain recombines TRBV30 with TRBJ1-1; 10 bases are a match to TRBD1. The CDR3 has 17 amino acids. CDR1 and CDR2 from the germline V gene are GTSNPN and SVGIG (reference sequence). J gave up 3 bases and V 3 bases, and 13 bases lay outside the gene matches. The CDR3 protein is CAWRTRTGGLSDTEAFF. In DNA form, the CDR3 reads TGTGCCTGGAGAACCAGGACAGGGGGATTGTCTGACACTGAAGCTTTCTTT.

This rearrangement joins TRBV9 to TRBJ2-1; TRBD1 might be the D (6 bases). The CDR3 length is 13 residues. Trimming removed 3 bases from V and 4 bases from J, with 8 bases in between. Germline assignment: CDR1 SGDLS and CDR2 YYNGEE. In DNA form, the CDR3 reads TGTGCCAGCAGCGGGACAGTTTACAATGAGCAGTTCTTC. This gives the protein CASSGTVYNEQFF. Full variable domain (remainder filled in from reference TRBV9 and TRBJ2-1): DSGVTQTPKHLITATGQRVTLRCSPRSGDLSVYWYQQSLDQGLQFLIQYYNGEERAKGNILERFSAQQFPDLHSELNLSSLELGDSALYFCASSGTVYNEQFFGPGTRLTVL.

V and J are TRBV4-1 and TRBJ2-7; 8 bases are shared with TRBD2. Germline-derived CDR1 and CDR2 are MGHRA and YSYEKL. J lost 3 bases, V lost 3 bases, and 13 bases had no gene match. The CDR3 consists of 17 residues. The CDR3 DNA follows: TGCGCCAGCAGCCAGCAACTAGCGGCAGAGCAAGTCTACGAGCAGTACTTC. Its translation: CASSQQLAAEQVYEQYF.

This sequence joins TRBV13 and TRBJ2-3; a possible D gene is TRBD1 (6 bases). Trimming stripped 6 bases from V and 0 bases from J, with 13 bases between. The germline V gene has CDR1 PRHDT and CDR2 FYEKMQ (reference sequence). The CDR3 runs 15 residues. The CDR3 DNA follows: TGTGCCAGCAGTATGGACAGCCGGAGCACAGATACGCAGTATTTT. It specifies CASSMDSRSTDTQYF.

The chain combines TRBV9 with TRBJ2-2, with 13 positions matching TRBD2. After removal of 2 bases from V and 7 bases from J, the junction contained 8 bases not matched to a gene. This CDR3 is built from 17 residues. CDR1 and CDR2 (germline): SGDLS, YYNGEE. CDR3 DNA sequence: TGTGCCAGCAGCGTCACCCGAGGGACTAGCGGGGACGGGGAGCTGTTTTTT. As protein: CASSVTRGTSGDGELFF.